These T cell receptor beta chains were read from a single sample in a study of Graves' ophthalmopathy and Graves' hyperthyroidism. TCRdb ran MiXCR on the multiplex PCR reads and lists one entry per CDR3 protein. Of about 48,000 distinct CDR3 sequences in the sample, about 50% were seen once. Specimen: peripheral blood. All receptors derive from an adult man with Graves' ophthalmopathy. Both conserved end residues are part of each CDR3. Each record gives: V gene, J gene, D gene, clone size, CDR3 DNA, CDR3 protein. The D gene is left open where the match is weak. Clone size appears in some rows only: once, few, many, or a class for an expanded clone.

>TRBV10-3|TRBJ2-2|-|medium-sized
TGTGCCATCGGTGACGGGGAGCTGTTTTTT
CAIGDGELFF
>TRBV12-3/TRBV12-4|TRBJ1-2|TRBD1|many
TGTGCCAGCAGTTTCGAAGACAGGGCCCATGGCTACACCTTC
CASSFEDRAHGYTF
>TRBV19|TRBJ1-5|TRBD1|-
TGTGCCAGTAGTCGCGGGACAGGGGGAGGTCAGCCCCAGCATTTT
CASSRGTGGGQPQHF
>TRBV19|TRBJ1-6|TRBD1|-
TGTGCCAGTAGTGACAGGGACAATAAGGGATCACCCCTCCACTTT
CASSDRDNKGSPLHF
>TRBV9|TRBJ2-7|-|-
TGTGCCAGCAGGGTGGGATCGACCTACGAGCAGTACTTC
CASRVGSTYEQYF
>TRBV10-3|TRBJ2-7|TRBD1|-
TGTGCCATCAGAGGATCCAGGGACAGGGTATCACGGAACACATTTGCCGAGCAGTACTTC
CAIRGSRDRVSRNTFAEQYF
>TRBV20-1|TRBJ2-7|TRBD1|-
TGCAGTGCTAGGGTAACGGGACAGGGGTACGAGCAGTACTTC
CSARVTGQGYEQYF
>TRBV6-6|TRBJ2-5|-|many
TGTGCCAGCAGTTATCCCCTCCGGCAGGGGACAGAGACCCAGTACTTC
CASSYPLRQGTETQYF
>TRBV19|TRBJ1-3|-|-
TGTGCCAGTACTGACAATCCGGGACTAGCGGGGGGAAACACCATATATTTT
CASTDNPGLAGGNTIYF
>TRBV6-1|TRBJ2-3|-|many
TGTGCCAGCAGCGGGTCGGCCTCCACGGATACGCAGTATTTT
CASSGSASTDTQYF
>TRBV6-1|TRBJ2-1|TRBD2|many
TGTGCCAGCAGTGAAGAGGGCGGGGGGGCCTCCTACAATGAGCAGTTCTTC
CASSEEGGGASYNEQFF
>TRBV12-3/TRBV12-4|TRBJ2-7|-|-
TGTGCCAGCTCAACCTTTCGAGGCGGGCTTATCTACGAGCAGTACTTC
CASSTFRGGLIYEQYF
>TRBV2|TRBJ2-7|TRBD1|few
TGTGCCAGCAGGGGACAGGGCTACGAGCAGTACTTC
CASRGQGYEQYF
>TRBV4-2|TRBJ2-1|-|many
TGTGCCAGCAGCCAAGATTCAACGGGGGTCTACAATGAGCAGTTCTTC
CASSQDSTGVYNEQFF
>TRBV12-3/TRBV12-4|TRBJ2-1|-|-
TGTGCCAGCAGTTTGCGGGTTTTCTACAATGAGCAGTTCTTC
CASSLRVFYNEQFF
>TRBV29-1|TRBJ2-2|-|few
TGCAGCGTTGAAGAAGGGGGTCGCACCGGGGAGCTGTTTTTT
CSVEEGGRTGELFF
>TRBV20-1|TRBJ2-7|-|few
TGCAGTGCTAGAGATACCGCCAGGGAGCCCTACGAGCAGTACTTC
CSARDTAREPYEQYF
>TRBV11-2|TRBJ2-7|-|many
TGTGCCAGCAGCTCGGGACCCGGATCGTACGAGCAGTACTTC
CASSSGPGSYEQYF
>TRBV11-2|TRBJ2-3|TRBD1|-
TGTGCCAGCAGCTTAGGTGGGACAGCGCGTACGCAGTATTTT
CASSLGGTARTQYF
>TRBV20-1|TRBJ2-2|TRBD2|-
TGCAGTGCCAGCAGGTCCGGGACTAGCTCTGGCGGGGAGCTGCTTTTT
CSASRSGTSSGGELLF
>TRBV6-4|TRBJ2-6|-|-
TGTGCCGTGCACAAGGGGACAGGGGCCAACGTCCTGACTTTC
CAVHKGTGANVLTF
>TRBV19|TRBJ2-7|-|-
TGTGCCAGTAATAAGGGCAGGAAGGACGAGCAGTACTTC
CASNKGRKDEQYF
>TRBV27|TRBJ1-1|TRBD1|once
TGTGCCAGCAGTTCTACAACAGGGGGCATCACTGAAGCTTTCTTT
CASSSTTGGITEAFF
>TRBV7-2|TRBJ1-5|TRBD1|-
TGTGCCAGCAGCTCGGGACAGGGGAAGGGGCAGCCCCAGCATTTT
CASSSGQGKGQPQHF
>TRBV10-3|TRBJ2-1|TRBD2|-
TGTGCCATCAGTGCTAGGGGACTAGCGGGAGAAACTGAGCAGTTCTTC
CAISARGLAGETEQFF
>TRBV7-9|TRBJ1-1|-|once
TGTGCCAGCAGCTTTATTAGGGGGGTTGGGAACACTGAAGCTTGCTTT
CASSFIRGVGNTEACF
>TRBV9|TRBJ2-1|-|many
TGTGCCAGCAGCGTAATGGGGGGGCCCGATGAGCAGTTCTTC
CASSVMGGPDEQFF
>TRBV7-6|TRBJ2-7|-|-
TGTGCCAGCAGCTTAGCGCCCTACGAGCGGTGCTTC
CASSLAPYERCF
>TRBV11-2|TRBJ2-1|TRBD1|-
TGTGCCAGCAGCTTAGTTGGTCAGGGGGCGTTCGACAATGAGCAGTTCTTC
CASSLVGQGAFDNEQFF
>TRBV6-1|TRBJ2-1|-|many
TGTGCCAGCAGTGAACGGACAGCGTACTACAATGAGCAGTTCTTC
CASSERTAYYNEQFF
>TRBV19|TRBJ2-7|TRBD1|few
TGTGCCAGTAGGGGACAGGGAGGCTACGAGCAGTACTTC
CASRGQGGYEQYF
>TRBV5-4|TRBJ2-7|-|many
TGTGCCAGCAGCCTAATGGGGGGCTACGAGCAGTACTTC
CASSLMGGYEQYF
>TRBV7-2|TRBJ2-7|-|-
TGTGCCAGCAGCTTAGCCCGACTATCAACTATCGAGCAGTACTTC
CASSLARLSTIEQYF
>TRBV5-1|TRBJ1-6|TRBD1|-
TGCGCCAGCAGCTTGGGCAAGGCAGGGGGCCGCTTT
CASSLGKAGGRF
>TRBV7-3|TRBJ2-7|-|once
TGTGCCAGCAGCTTCGACAGCTCCTACGAGCAGTACTTC
CASSFDSSYEQYF
>TRBV7-3|TRBJ2-1|-|many
TGTGCCAGCAGCTTCATGGGGTCTGGGCAGTTCTTC
CASSFMGSGQFF
>TRBV9|TRBJ2-7|TRBD1|-
TGTGCCAGCAGCCCGAGACAGGGGGCCCGTTCCTACGAGCAGTACTTC
CASSPRQGARSYEQYF
>TRBV20-1|TRBJ2-7|TRBD2|-
TGCAGTGCTAGAGGTCATACTAGCGACTCCTACGAGCAGTACTTC
CSARGHTSDSYEQYF
>TRBV5-1|TRBJ1-2|-|-
TGCGCCAGCAGCTTGGAGGGTATGATCGATGGCTACACCTTC
CASSLEGMIDGYTF
>TRBV4-1|TRBJ1-1|-|many
TGCGCCAGCAGCCAAGTAGGCACTCTGATGAACACTGAAGCTTTCTTT
CASSQVGTLMNTEAFF
>TRBV7-2|TRBJ2-1|-|-
TGTGCCAGCAGCCCCGACAGCGACAATGAGCAGTTCTTC
CASSPDSDNEQFF
>TRBV5-1|TRBJ2-1|TRBD1|many
TGCGCCAGCAGCGTCCCGACAGGGAATGAGCAGTTCTTC
CASSVPTGNEQFF
>TRBV7-3|TRBJ2-2|-|-
TGCGCCAGCAGCACCCAAAGTCGGCTACCGAACACCGGGGAGCTGTTTTTT
CASSTQSRLPNTGELFF
>TRBV6-5|TRBJ2-7|-|-
TGTGCCAGCAATTACGGTGGACACTACGAGCAGTACTTC
CASNYGGHYEQYF
>TRBV10-1|TRBJ2-3|TRBD2|many
TGCGCCAGCAGTGAGTCGGAAGAGGCGGGGGTCGATGATACGCAGTATTTT
CASSESEEAGVDDTQYF
>TRBV19|TRBJ1-5|-|many
TGTGCCAGTAGGAGAGGGGGTAGCAATCAGCCCCAGCATTTT
CASRRGGSNQPQHF
>TRBV2|TRBJ2-5|TRBD2|many
TGTGCCAGCAGCGAGGGGGTAGCGGGAGGCCGGAAGACCCAGTACTTC
CASSEGVAGGRKTQYF
>TRBV6-2/TRBV6-3|TRBJ2-7|-|-
TGTGCCAGCAGGCCGGAGGGGGCGCGTGTGCAGTACTTC
CASRPEGARVQYF
>TRBV5-1|TRBJ2-3|-|-
TGCGCCAGCAGCATGGGCCCGCGTACTGGCGGCACAGATACGCAGTATTTT
CASSMGPRTGGTDTQYF
>TRBV5-5|TRBJ1-5|-|many
TGTGCCAGCAGCTCAACCGGGACATGGGATCAGCCCCAGCATTTT
CASSSTGTWDQPQHF
>TRBV10-1|TRBJ2-1|TRBD2|-
TGCGCCAGCAGTGAGTCGACGGGGGGCTCCTACAATGAGCAGTTCTTC
CASSESTGGSYNEQFF
>TRBV6-6|TRBJ2-1|TRBD2|-
TGTGCCAGCAGGGCGGGAGGGCCGGGCAATGAGCAGTTCTTC
CASRAGGPGNEQFF